This TCR beta chain was profiled in a study of cytomegalovirus exposure and HLA in healthy donors. Whole-study results and caveats: Prior analysis indicated that the majority of TCR beta V segments exhibited productivity approximately 87% or approximately 30% of the time. Most subjects had HLA-A and HLA-B alleles reportedly predicted accurately by TCR beta sequences.

A word on this clone: Its target is unknown.

Trimming took 5 bases from V and 6 from J; bases not matched to a gene: 9. CDR3 length: 16 residues. Per the germline V gene, CDR1 is LNHDA and CDR2 is SQIVND (reference sequence). The primer mix had 60 Vbeta and 13 Jbeta primers. Data came from immunoSEQ multiplex PCR; TCRdb stores just in-frame clones and leaves some out. The ten most abundant clones cover over 0.55% of a sample with 29,000 or so clones. The chain recombines TRBV19 with TRBJ2-2; 10 bases agree with TRBD1. The sample taken for sequencing was PBMCs. This clonotype was obtained from a man aged 30-40 years in good health and CMV-seronegative. The CDR3 spells CASSPSGTGVPGELFF. Written as DNA, the CDR3 is TGTGCCAGTAGTCCCTCCGGGACAGGGGTCCCCGGGGAGCTGTTTTTT.